This T cell receptor (beta chain) was sequenced in a study of blood T cell repertoires in COVID-19. About the study: Two negative PCRs, clearance, or symptom resolution were required of recovered Cohort 3 donors. Sites in the United States, Italy and Spain provided acute and convalescent COVID-19 samples.

The method was immunoSEQ multiplex PCR; TCRdb's version includes in-frame clones alone and lacks a portion of them. The sample lists 350,000 to 400,000 clones, roughly 86% seen once, with around 2% in the top ten. Cohort allocation depended upon clinical history that participants reported. This CDR3 is built from 13 residues. CDR1 and CDR2 from the germline V gene are KGHDR and SFDVKD. V dropped 6 bases and J dropped 8 bases, with 12 bases sitting between them. The chain uses TRBV24-1 and TRBJ1-4; D might be TRBD1 (5 bases). What was sequenced was PBMCs or T cells enriched from blood (not recorded which). The origin of this receptor is a man aged 40-50 years in a cohort exposed to, infected with or recovered from COVID-19 (not recorded which). CDR3 bases: TGTGCCACCAGTCGGGGGTATGGCGAAAAACTGTTTTTT. This translates into CATSRGYGEKLFF.